This TCR beta chain was profiled in a study of blood T cells in healthy people across ages. Study-wide points: In long-lived donors, naive CD4+ cell counts and diversity exceeded those of aged donors. The fall in TCR beta diversity per million T cells was roughly linear with age.

This clonotype showed up just once. Its cognate antigen is unknown. With a J-beta primer mix and a sample-barcoded 5' primer, a second PCR ran about 7 to 11 cycles. Each sample yielded at least 3 million CDR3-containing paired-end reads. Using its own MiXCR run on the 5' RACE reads, TCRdb lists one record per CDR3 protein. The sample has 1.5 million to 2 million distinct CDR3 sequences; about 50% are singletons. The CDR3 loop spans 14 amino acids. Between the trimmed V and J ends, which lost 0 bases and 9 bases, there was a span of 15 bases. CDR1 SGHDN and CDR2 FVKESK come from the germline V gene. V and J are TRBV14 and TRBJ2-7, with D maybe TRBD2 (6 bases). The clonotype originates from a woman aged 40 to 50 in good health. The sequenced material came from blood. For the CDR3, the DNA is TGTGCCAGCAGCCAAGATGGAACCCTGGGGGGGCAGTACTTC. Its translation: CASSQDGTLGGQYF.